These 7 T cell receptor beta chains originate from one sample sequenced in a study of PD-1 blockade in classical Hodgkin lymphoma. In every patient, relapse followed autologous stem cell transplantation, while exposure to brentuximab vedotin differed. Out of thawed PBMCs, magnetic negative selection purified CD4+ T cells. Sequenced by immunoSEQ multiplex PCR; TCRdb stores in-frame clones only, minus some. Here the sample spans roughly 10,000 clones, roughly 69% being singletons. The material was CD4+ T cells from blood, obtained at baseline. The receptor set was obtained from a human donor with classical Hodgkin lymphoma.

The rearrangement joins TRBV4-1 to TRBJ2-2; 9 bases fit TRBD2. Trimming cost V 6 bases and J 4 bases; bases outside gene matches: 15. The CDR3 length is 18 residues. From germline, CDR1 is MGHRA and CDR2 YSYEKL. As DNA, the CDR3 is TGCGCCAGCAGGGCCGGGGTCGCTACTAGCGGGTTCACCGGGGAGCTGTTTTTT. Translating gives CASRAGVATSGFTGELFF.

J is TRBJ2-2 and V is TRBV10-2; D might be TRBD1 or TRBD2, each matching 7 bases. V was clipped by 5 bases and J by 6 bases, with 16 bases between them. The CDR3 is 15 amino acids. Germline V CDR1 and CDR2: WSHSY, SAAADI. In nucleotides, the CDR3 is TGCGCCAGCAGTTTTGACAGGGAGGGATCCGGGGAGCTGTTTTTT. Amino acid sequence: CASSFDREGSGELFF.

V gene TRBV18 combines with J gene TRBJ1-2; 10 positions agree with TRBD1. V was pared by 3 bases and J by 7 bases, with 5 bases of the junction left unmatched. This CDR3 has 14 residues. The germline V gene has CDR1 KGHSH and CDR2 LQKENI. CDR3 coding DNA: TGTGCCAGCTCACCCGAGGGACAGGGGAGTGGCTACACCTTC. Amino acids: CASSPEGQGSGYTF.

This clone was seen only a few times. The chain has TRBV5-8 and TRBJ2-7, with D unresolved. Germline CDR1 is SGHTS and CDR2 is YDEGEE. This CDR3 has 15 amino acids. V gave up 4 bases and J gave up 0 bases, with 14 bases separating them. CDR3 sequence reads: CASSRMTDPSYEQYF. CDR3 DNA sequence: TGTGCCAGCAGCCGGATGACGGATCCCTCCTACGAGCAGTACTTC.

This sequence joins TRBV19 and TRBJ2-3; D gene unclear. The CDR3 runs 15 residues. The V end lost 5 bases, the J end lost 3 bases, and 15 bases lay between the germline ends. Germline assignment: CDR1 LNHDA and CDR2 SQIVND (reference sequence). The CDR3 spells CASSALQDRTDTQYF. In nucleotides, the CDR3 is TGTGCCAGTAGTGCGCTGCAGGATCGAACAGATACGCAGTATTTT.

The rearrangement uses TRBV6-1 and TRBJ2-7; D is ambiguous. The V and J ends lost 1 base and 4 bases respectively, with 8 bases between them. This CDR3 is built from 13 residues. Germline V gene lookup returns CDR1 MNHNS and CDR2 SASEGT. CDR3 nucleotide sequence: TGTGCCAGCAGTGAAGGACTCGAATACGAGCAGTACTTC. Its translation: CASSEGLEYEQYF.

This clone occurred a few times. The chain recombines TRBV29-1 with TRBJ1-1; D unresolved. CDR1 SQVTM and CDR2 ANQGSEA come from the germline V gene. This CDR3 contains 15 residues. V lost 0 bases and J lost 4, with 15 bases in between. The CDR3 DNA sequence: TGCAGCGTTGAAGATTCCCCCTTCGGAGGCACTGAAGCTTTCTTT. It is translated as CSVEDSPFGGTEAFF.